This TCR beta chain comes out of a study of T-cell memory formation after mild COVID-19. The study's findings and limits: For contracting clones, CD4+ ones sat mainly in CM and EM, CD8+ in EMRA.

A word on this clonotype: Antigen specificity is unknown.

TCR alpha and TCR beta cDNA libraries carrying sample barcodes and UMIs came from 5'RACE with constant-segment primers. TCRdb passed the 5' RACE reads through MiXCR, listing each CDR3 protein once. The top ten hold 13% of the sample, which has around 320,000 distinct CDR3 sequences, approximately 27% seen once. The material sequenced was PBMCs or a T cell subset sorted from them (not recorded which). The source of this sequence is an adult woman who had mild COVID-19 (a few samples of this study predate the infection). Cell type and time point are not known.

The CDR3 DNA reads TGTGCCAGCAGCGAGGGACTAGCCAGGGGGGGCACCGGGGAGCTGTTTTTT. Translated, it gives CASSEGLARGGTGELFF. V is TRBV21-1 and J is TRBJ2-2; TRBD2 is the table's D call, not checked against the DNA. TRBV21-1 corresponds to a pseudogene. The CDR3 is 17 amino acids.